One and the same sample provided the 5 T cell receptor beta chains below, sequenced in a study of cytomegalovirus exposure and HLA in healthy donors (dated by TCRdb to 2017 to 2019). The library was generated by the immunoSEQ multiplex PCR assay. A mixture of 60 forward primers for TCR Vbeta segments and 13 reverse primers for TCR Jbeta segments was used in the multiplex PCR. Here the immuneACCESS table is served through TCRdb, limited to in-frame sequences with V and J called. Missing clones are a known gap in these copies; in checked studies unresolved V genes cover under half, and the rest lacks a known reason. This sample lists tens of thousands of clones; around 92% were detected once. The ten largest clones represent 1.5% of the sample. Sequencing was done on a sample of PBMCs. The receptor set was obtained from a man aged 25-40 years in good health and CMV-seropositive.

CDR3 in DNA: TGTGCCAGCAGCTTAGACGCGGGGTCCTACGAGCAGTACTTC. This translates into CASSLDAGSYEQYF. V and J are TRBV11-2 and TRBJ2-7, with D perhaps matching TRBD2 (6 bases). V gave up 0 bases and J gave up 1 base, with 7 bases separating them. The germline V gene encodes CDR1 SGHAT and CDR2 FQNNGV. The length of the CDR3 is 14 residues.

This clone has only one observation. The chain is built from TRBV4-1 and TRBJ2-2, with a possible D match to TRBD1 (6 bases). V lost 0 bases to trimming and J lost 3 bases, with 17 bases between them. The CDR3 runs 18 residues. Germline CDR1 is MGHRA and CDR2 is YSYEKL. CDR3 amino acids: CASSQETGHQKYTGELFF. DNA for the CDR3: TGCGCCAGCAGCCAAGAAACGGGACACCAAAAATACACCGGGGAGCTGTTTTTT.

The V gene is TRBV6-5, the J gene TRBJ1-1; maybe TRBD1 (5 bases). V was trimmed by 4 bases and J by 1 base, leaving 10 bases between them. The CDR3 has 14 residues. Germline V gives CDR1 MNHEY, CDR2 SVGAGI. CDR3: CASSSFQGNTEAFF. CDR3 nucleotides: TGTGCCAGCAGTTCGTTCCAGGGGAACACTGAAGCTTTCTTT.

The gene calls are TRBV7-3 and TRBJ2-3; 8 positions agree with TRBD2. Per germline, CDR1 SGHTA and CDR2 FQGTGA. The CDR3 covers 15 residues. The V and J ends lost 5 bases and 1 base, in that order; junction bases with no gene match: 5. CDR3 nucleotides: TGTGCCAGCAGCCCCGGGAGGGGAGGCACAGATACGCAGTATTTT. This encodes CASSPGRGGTDTQYF.

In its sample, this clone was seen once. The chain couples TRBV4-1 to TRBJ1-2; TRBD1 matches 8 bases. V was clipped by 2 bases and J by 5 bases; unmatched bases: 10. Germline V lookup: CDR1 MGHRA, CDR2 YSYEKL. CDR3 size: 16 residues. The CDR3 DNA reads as TGCGCCAGCAGCCAACTCTCCAGGGGGCCTTGGTATGGCTACACCTTC. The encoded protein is CASSQLSRGPWYGYTF.